The source of this T cell receptor (beta chain) is a study of blood T cell repertoires in COVID-19. At the level of the study: Italy, Spain and the United States were the sources of the convalescent and acute COVID-19 samples. In each case, the material was cDNA or gDNA derived from T cells, B-cell-depleted T cells, or PBMCs.

Seattle cases were enrolled at active infection and followed longitudinally. Authors' methods: It was from reference gene primer amplification that nucleated cell counts were estimated. The table came from immunoSEQ multiplex PCR; TCRdb's copy has only in-frame clones and leaves some out. V, J and clone size are taken as reported in that table, and D and trimming were inferred from the DNA itself. The sample lists about 210,000 clones, around four fifths seen once, with approximately 0.9% in the top ten. The TCR sequence derives from a man aged 60 to 75 with COVID-19, enrolled during active disease. Material for sequencing was peripheral blood.

The CDR3 region has the DNA TGTGCCAGCAGTGAAACGACAGGCCTAGTCTATAATTCACCCCTCCACTTT. It encodes CASSETTGLVYNSPLHF. The chain joins TRBV28 to TRBJ1-6; the D gene is possibly TRBD1 (6 bases). CDR1 and CDR2 from the germline V gene are MDHEN and SYDVKM. V dropped 5 bases and J dropped 3 bases, with 17 bases sitting between them. The CDR3 totals 17 residues.